This T cell receptor (beta chain) was identified in a study of cytomegalovirus exposure and HLA in healthy donors. Study as a whole: From about 179 million T cells, an earlier analysis saw roughly 100 million unique TCR beta sequences.

Overall study results and limits: In an earlier analysis, most TCR beta V segments were productive about 87% or about 30% of the time. TCR beta V- and J-gene trimming was later associated with a missense DCLRE1C variant. Some public TCRs appeared in many individuals, while most sequences were rare.

Looked up from germline, CDR1 is SGHDT and CDR2 is YYEEEE. The CDR3 sequence is 15 residues long. Vbeta (60) and Jbeta (13) primers were used in the PCR. Using immunoSEQ multiplex PCR, the repertoire was profiled, and TCRdb retains in-frame clones only, with some absent. The sample has some 120,000 clones; 65% to 75% are singletons. Of note for this clone: The antigen is unknown. The junction departs from germline at one end; a sequencing error may be responsible.

Sequencing input: PBMCs. The chain combines TRBV5-6 with TRBJ2-7; 11 positions match TRBD1. This sequence originates from a young man in good health and CMV-seropositive. CDR3 amino acids: CASTDRDRGSHEQHF. The CDR3 DNA follows: TGTGCCAGCACCGACCGGGACAGGGGGTCCCACGAGCAGCACTTC.